Below, 20 T cell receptor beta chains from the same sample are listed, as sequenced in a study of shared T cell receptors in the human thymus. This table comes from immunoSEQ multiplex PCR, and its TCRdb copy is limited to in-frame clones, with some not included. The sample lists about 380,000 clones, approximately 95% seen once, with approximately 0.02% in the top ten. Sequenced material: thymocytes. The receptors originated from a human donor.

The genes are TRBV4-1 and TRBJ1-5; D unclear. Germline-derived CDR1 and CDR2 are MGHRA and YSYEKL. The CDR3 covers 14 residues. Trimming pared 4 bases from V and 7 bases from J, leaving 14 bases between. The CDR3 protein is CASSPRNLGQPQHF. The CDR3 DNA follows: TGCGCCAGCAGCCCCAGGAACCTTGGGCAGCCCCAGCATTTT.

The chain links TRBV6-1 to TRBJ2-5; D is undetermined. The CDR3 covers 11 residues. V gave up 7 bases and J gave up 13 bases, with 16 bases separating them. Germline CDR1 and CDR2: MNHNS and SASEGT. The CDR3: CASTGKPPGYF. DNA for the CDR3: TGTGCCAGCACCGGAAAGCCCCCCGGGTACTTC.

The rearrangement uses TRBV28 and TRBJ2-7; TRBD2 matches 10 bases. The V gene's germline CDR1 is MDHEN and CDR2 SYDVKM. With V trimmed by 5 bases and J by 2 bases, 18 bases remained unmatched. This CDR3 has 19 residues. The CDR3 nucleotides read TGTGCCAGCAGTCCGCCGACAGGGCGGCTAGCGGGAGACCCCTACGAGCAGTACTTC. This gives the protein CASSPPTGRLAGDPYEQYF.

The rearrangement joins TRBV27 to TRBJ1-2, with a possible D match to TRBD1 (6 bases). Germline CDR1 and CDR2: MNHEY and SMNVEV (reference sequence). CDR3 length: 15 residues. Trimming stripped 3 bases from V and 7 bases from J, with 18 bases between. This chain's CDR3 is CASSFRQAPRVGYTF. The CDR3 DNA reads as TGTGCCAGCAGTTTCCGACAGGCGCCTAGAGTTGGCTACACCTTC.

This sequence joins TRBV5-1 and TRBJ1-2; 7 bases agree with TRBD1. The germline V gene has CDR1 SGHRS and CDR2 YFSETQ. CDR3 size: 14 residues. Losses at the gene ends were 0 bases for V and 4 bases for J; bases not matched to a gene: 3. In nucleotides, the CDR3 is TGCGCCAGCAGCTTGGATCCAGGGGGCTATGGCTACACCTTC. Residues: CASSLDPGGYGYTF.

V gene TRBV5-1 combines with J gene TRBJ2-7; 10 nucleotides align to TRBD2. The CDR3 length is 17 residues. V gave up 1 base and J gave up 2 bases; unmatched junction bases: 9. The germline V gene has CDR1 SGHRS and CDR2 YFSETQ. CDR3 sequence reads: CASSLSSGRLHPYEQYF. The DNA for the CDR3 is TGCGCCAGCAGCTTGTCTAGCGGGAGACTTCACCCCTACGAGCAGTACTTC.

The V call is TRBV9, the J call TRBJ2-1, with D perhaps TRBD1 (6 bases). Germline values: CDR1 SGDLS, CDR2 YYNGEE. The V end was cut by 0 bases, the J end by 4 bases, with 14 bases between. This CDR3 is built from 16 residues. This chain's CDR3 is CASSVVGQLGYNEQFF. The CDR3 DNA is TGTGCCAGCAGCGTAGTGGGACAACTGGGTTACAATGAGCAGTTCTTC.

The chain combines TRBV28 with TRBJ2-3; 16 bases match TRBD2. The J segment lost 1 base and the V segment lost 6 bases, leaving 7 bases of the junction unmatched. Germline V lookup: CDR1 MDHEN, CDR2 SYDVKM. CDR3 length: 18 amino acids. In DNA, the CDR3 is TGTGCCAGCAGAATCTTCGGGACTAGCGGGAGGGGCACAGATACGCAGTATTTT. Residues: CASRIFGTSGRGTDTQYF.

V is TRBV21-1 and J is TRBJ2-1; the table's D gene call, TRBD1, was not cross checked with the DNA. TRBV21-1 is a listed pseudogene. The CDR3 contains 17 residues. CDR3 protein: CASSKAGTGGTYNEQFF. The CDR3 region has the DNA TGTGCCAGCAGCAAAGCCGGGACAGGGGGAACTTACAATGAGCAGTTCTTC.

This sequence joins TRBV5-4 and TRBJ2-2; 9 positions agree with TRBD1. Trimming took 4 bases from V and 3 from J; bases not matched to a gene: 16. The CDR3 covers 19 residues. Germline loops: CDR1 SGHNT, CDR2 YYREEE (reference sequence). The CDR3, as DNA: TGTGCCAGCAGCCCTGGCCCCAGGGACAGGGAAGGGGACACCGGGGAGCTGTTTTTT. Protein product: CASSPGPRDREGDTGELFF. The full variable domain, in which reference TRBV5-4 and TRBJ2-2 provide the parts outside the CDR3, is ETGVTQSPTHLIKTRGQQVTLRCSSQSGHNTVSWYQQALGQGPQFIFQYYREEENGRGNFPPRFSGLQFPNYSSELNVNALELDDSALYLCASSPGPRDREGDTGELFFGEGSRLTVL.

This clone was seen once. CDR3 residues: CASSQENPTAFNNEQFF. CDR3 DNA sequence: TGCGCCAGCAGCCAAGAAAATCCGACGGCTTTTAACAATGAGCAGTTCTTC. The chain joins TRBV4-1 to TRBJ2-1; D gene ambiguous. Germline CDR1 and CDR2: MGHRA and YSYEKL. The CDR3 length is 17 residues. Trimming shortened V by 0 bases and J by 5 bases, and 17 bases separated the two germline ends.

The chain is built from TRBV11-3 and TRBJ2-1, with 7 bases that match TRBD1. J lost 5 bases, V lost 0 bases, and 4 bases had no gene match. The CDR3 has 15 amino acids. CDR1 and CDR2 from the germline V gene are SGHNT and YENEEA. Here the CDR3 reads CASSLERGHHNEQFF. In DNA form, the CDR3 reads TGTGCCAGCAGCTTAGAGAGGGGGCATCACAATGAGCAGTTCTTC.

V is TRBV7-9 and J is TRBJ1-2; D is ambiguous. The germline V gene encodes CDR1 SEHNR and CDR2 FQNEAQ (reference sequence). The CDR3 is 16 amino acids. V was trimmed by 2 bases and J by 4 bases, leaving 17 bases between them. The CDR3 reads CASSLYGELSSYGYTF. DNA of the CDR3: TGTGCCAGCAGCTTATACGGGGAACTGAGTTCCTATGGCTACACCTTC.

The chain employs TRBV30 and TRBJ2-5; a possible D gene is TRBD2 (5 bases). V was pared by 1 base and J by 14 bases, with 17 bases between. Germline lookup yields CDR1 GTSNPN and CDR2 SVGIG (reference sequence). The CDR3 spans 12 residues. CDR3 DNA sequence: TGTGCCTGGAGTGCCTTATGGGGTGAGGGTTACTTC. The encoded protein is CAWSALWGEGYF.

This clone was picked up a small number of times. The chain uses TRBV25-1 and TRBJ2-2; D is unclear. The CDR3 is 17 amino acids. Trimming removed 0 bases from V and 2 bases from J, with 13 bases in between. Per the germline V gene, CDR1 is MGHDK and CDR2 is SYGVNS. In DNA form, the CDR3 reads TGTGCCAGCAGTGAATATCGGTGCGGACCAAACACCGGGGAGCTGTTTTTT. This gives the protein CASSEYRCGPNTGELFF.

The chain employs TRBV5-5 and TRBJ2-7; tentatively, D is TRBD2 (5 bases). The germline CDR1 and CDR2 sequences are SGHKS and YYEKEE (reference sequence). The length of the CDR3 is 16 residues. The V end was cut by 1 base, the J end by 2 bases, with 16 bases between. CDR3 DNA: TGTGCCAGCAGCTTGCCCAGCCAGCGGCTCACCTACGAGCAGTACTTC. Protein: CASSLPSQRLTYEQYF.

The chain uses TRBV27 and TRBJ1-1; no firm D call. The ends were cut back, 6 bases at V and 4 bases at J, with 12 bases in the middle. This CDR3 is 13 amino acids long. The germline CDR1 and CDR2 sequences are MNHEY and SMNVEV (reference sequence). CDR3 region: CASRKPPPTEAFF. In DNA form, the CDR3 reads TGTGCCAGCAGAAAACCACCCCCCACTGAAGCTTTCTTT.

V is TRBV2 and J is TRBJ2-2, with TRBD2 matching over 7 bases. V shed 7 bases, J shed 6 bases, and the junction held 8 bases outside the gene matches. Germline CDR1 reads SNHLY; CDR2 reads FYNNEI. The CDR3 runs 14 residues. The CDR3 nucleotides read TGTGCCAGCAAAGCGGGATTTTTGGCCGGGGAGCTGTTTTTT. Translating gives CASKAGFLAGELFF.

In this sample, this clone turned up a few times. This sequence joins TRBV30 and TRBJ1-5; D not certain. V lost 1 base and J lost 3, with 10 bases in between. The CDR3 has 14 residues. The germline CDR1 and CDR2 sequences are GTSNPN and SVGIG (reference sequence). CDR3 sequence reads: CAWSAGGHNQPQHF. DNA for the CDR3: TGTGCCTGGAGTGCGGGCGGGCACAATCAGCCCCAGCATTTT.

The chain joins TRBV5-1 to TRBJ2-2, with D hard to call. This CDR3 has 18 amino acids. Germline assignment: CDR1 SGHRS and CDR2 YFSETQ. V lost 2 bases and J lost 4, with 21 bases in between. The CDR3 region has the DNA TGCGCCAGCAGCTTCAACCCGGGCCCCGGACCCCGCACCGGGGAGCTGTTTTTT. It encodes CASSFNPGPGPRTGELFF.